Below are 24 T cell receptor beta chains sequenced from a single sample in a study of T cells after yellow fever vaccination. Using its own MiXCR run on the 5' RACE reads, TCRdb lists one record per CDR3 protein. The sample has approximately 150,000 distinct CDR3 sequences, approximately 6% seen once. The sample was CD4+ T cells sorted from PBMCs, taken on the day of the first yellow fever vaccination. These receptors came from a man younger than 30 who received the YFV17D yellow fever vaccine.

The chain joins TRBV9 to TRBJ2-5, with D possibly called TRBD1 or TRBD2 (5 bases each). The V end was cut by 5 bases, the J end by 2 bases, with 10 bases between. The germline V gene encodes CDR1 SGDLS and CDR2 YYNGEE. This CDR3 is built from 13 residues. This CDR3 reads CASSGGPQETQYF. In DNA, the CDR3 is TGTGCCAGCAGTGGGGGACCACAAGAGACCCAGTACTTC.

The rearrangement links TRBV3-1 to TRBJ1-3; no clear D. Trimming removed 4 bases from V and 4 bases from J, with 8 bases in between. The CDR3 is 13 amino acids. The germline V gene encodes CDR1 LGHDT and CDR2 YNNKEL (reference sequence). DNA for the CDR3: TGTGCCAGCAGCCCCTCCAGGGGAAACACCATATATTTT. This gives the protein CASSPSRGNTIYF.

The chain employs TRBV4-1 and TRBJ2-1, with unresolved D. This CDR3 region has 16 residues. Trimming shortened V by 1 base and J by 0 bases, and 10 bases separated the two germline ends. Germline CDR1 MGHRA, CDR2 YSYEKL. CDR3 in amino acids: CASSQVDLISYNEQFF. CDR3 nucleotides: TGCGCCAGCAGCCAAGTAGACCTCATCTCCTACAATGAGCAGTTCTTC.

V gene TRBV12-3 or TRBV12-4 combines with J gene TRBJ1-2; no reliable D call. This CDR3 is built from 14 residues. V was cut by 1 base and J by 8 bases, with 14 bases left in between. CDR3 coding DNA: TGTGCCAGCAGTTTAGAAGGGATCATCGGGGGCTACACCTTC. It is translated as CASSLEGIIGGYTF.

This clonotype was detected a few times. J is TRBJ1-2 and V is TRBV7-9, with unresolved D. The length of the CDR3 is 14 residues. V lost 2 bases, J lost 2 bases, and 9 bases lay in between. In germline, CDR1 is SEHNR, CDR2 FQNEAQ (reference sequence). The CDR3 reads CASSLNRVNYGYTF. In DNA, the CDR3 is TGTGCCAGCAGCTTAAATAGGGTAAACTATGGCTACACCTTC. The variable domain in full, with the rest retrieved from reference TRBV7-9 and TRBJ1-2, is DTGVSQNPRHKITKRGQNVTFRCDPISEHNRLYWYRQTLGQGPEFLTYFQNEAQLEKSRLLSDRFSAERPKGSFSTLEIQRTEQGDSAMYLCASSLNRVNYGYTFGSGTRLTVV.

This clonotype has more than one count but fewer than ten. The chain is built from TRBV7-2 and TRBJ2-7, with TRBD1 matching over 9 bases. This CDR3 is 15 amino acids long. CDR1 is SGHTA, CDR2 FQGNSA, per germline. The J segment lost 5 bases and the V segment lost 0 bases, leaving 5 bases of the junction unmatched. The CDR3 DNA reads TGTGCCAGCAGCTTAGCGCACAGGGGGCGAAACGAGCAGTACTTC. It encodes CASSLAHRGRNEQYF.

The V and J genes are TRBV11-2 and TRBJ2-7; the match to TRBD2 covers 9 bases. Germline loops: CDR1 SGHAT, CDR2 FQNNGV. The J segment lost 4 bases and the V segment lost 2 bases, leaving 9 bases of the junction unmatched. This CDR3 has 16 residues. CDR3 in DNA: TGTGCCAGCAGCTTACCCCCGGGTAGCGGGGGATACGAGCAGTACTTC. Amino acids: CASSLPPGSGGYEQYF. The entire variable domain, with the rest obtained from reference TRBV11-2 and TRBJ2-7, is as follows: EAGVAQSPRYKIIEKRQSVAFWCNPISGHATLYWYQQILGQGPKLLIQFQNNGVVDDSQLPKDRFSAERLKGVDSTLKIQPAKLEDSAVYLCASSLPPGSGGYEQYFGPGTRLTVT.

This clonotype was observed a handful of times. The V gene is TRBV28, the J gene TRBJ2-7; TRBD1 is a possible D gene (5 bases). V lost 10 bases and J lost 3, with 13 bases in between. The CDR3 has 12 amino acids. Germline CDR1 is MDHEN and CDR2 is SYDVKM. The CDR3 reads CATGRQGYEQYV. Written as DNA, the CDR3 is TGTGCCACGGGCCGGCAGGGCTACGAGCAGTACGTC.

This clonotype came up many times. This chain connects TRBV7-2 to TRBJ2-1; TRBD2 agrees at 7 bases. Per the germline V gene, CDR1 is SGHTA and CDR2 is FQGNSA. The CDR3 sequence is 15 residues long. Losses at the gene ends were 1 base for V and 10 bases for J; bases not matched to a gene: 10. CDR3 amino acids: CASSLEAPSGSEQFF. CDR3 nucleotide sequence: TGTGCCAGCAGCTTAGAGGCCCCTAGCGGATCCGAGCAGTTCTTC. The whole variable domain, remainder taken from reference TRBV7-2 and TRBJ2-1, is GAGVSQSPSNKVTEKGKDVELRCDPISGHTALYWYRQSLGQGLEFLIYFQGNSAPDKSGLPSDRFSAERTGGSVSTLTIQRTQQEDSAVYLCASSLEAPSGSEQFFGPGTRLTVL.

This clonotype was observed at least ten times. The chain employs TRBV7-2 and TRBJ2-4; 9 bases line up with TRBD1. The V gene end was trimmed by 3 bases and the J gene end by 7 bases; junction bases not matched to a gene: 4. This CDR3 is built from 14 residues. From germline, CDR1 is SGHTA and CDR2 FQGNSA. DNA of the CDR3: TGTGCCAGCAGCTTTTGGACAGGGGAGAACATTCAGTACTTC. Encoded protein: CASSFWTGENIQYF. Supplemented by reference TRBV7-2 and TRBJ2-4, the full variable domain reads GAGVSQSPSNKVTEKGKDVELRCDPISGHTALYWYRQSLGQGLEFLIYFQGNSAPDKSGLPSDRFSAERTGGSVSTLTIQRTQQEDSAVYLCASSFWTGENIQYFGAGTRLSVL.

This clonotype was picked up many times. The rearrangement uses TRBV5-1 and TRBJ2-3; the match to TRBD1 covers 10 bases. The CDR3 runs to 16 residues. The V gene end was trimmed by 3 bases and the J gene end by 4 bases; junction bases not matched to a gene: 8. Germline CDR1 and CDR2: SGHRS and YFSETQ. The CDR3 bases are TGCGCCAGCAGCTCGACGACAGGGGGCCCCTCAGATACGCAGTATTTT. Protein product: CASSSTTGGPSDTQYF.

This clonotype was recorded many times. V and J are TRBV29-1 and TRBJ2-3; maybe TRBD1 (5 bases). The CDR3 extends over 17 amino acids. From germline, CDR1 is SQVTM and CDR2 ANQGSEA. V dropped 0 bases and J dropped 4 bases, with 20 bases sitting between them. In nucleotides, the CDR3 is TGCAGCGTTGAAGATGGGCAGGGATTTCTTGACGCAGATACGCAGTATTTT. Translating it yields CSVEDGQGFLDADTQYF.

This rearrangement joins TRBV7-9 to TRBJ1-1; D is unresolved. The V end was cut by 1 base, the J end by 6 bases, with 6 bases between. This CDR3 has 12 amino acids. The germline CDR1 and CDR2 sequences are SEHNR and FQNEAQ (reference sequence). CDR3 nucleotides: TGTGCCAGCAGCTTAGGGCAGCCTGAAGCTTTCTTT. The encoded protein is CASSLGQPEAFF.

This clonotype was recorded a few times. The rearrangement links TRBV2 to TRBJ1-1; D is uncertain. CDR3 length: 11 residues. Germline loops: CDR1 SNHLY, CDR2 FYNNEI. V gave up 7 bases and J gave up 10 bases, with 13 bases separating them. Written as DNA, the CDR3 is TGTGCCAGCACCTTTTCTAAGCCAGCTTTCTTT. This gives the protein CASTFSKPAFF.

This chain joins TRBV12-3 or TRBV12-4 and TRBJ2-1, with 9 bases aligning to TRBD2. The length of the CDR3 is 16 residues. The V and J ends lost 7 bases and 3 bases, in that order; junction bases with no gene match: 10. CDR3 sequence: CASTPFSGGVYNEQFF. CDR3 nucleotide sequence: TGTGCCAGCACCCCTTTTAGCGGGGGAGTCTACAATGAGCAGTTCTTC.

The sample holds a few counts of this clonotype. In nucleotides, the CDR3 is TGTGCCAGCAGCTTAGTGGCACCCAATGAGCAGTTCTTC. Its protein is CASSLVAPNEQFF. The rearrangement joins TRBV7-9 to TRBJ2-1; D unresolved. CDR1 is SEHNR and CDR2 is FQNEAQ in the germline V gene (reference sequence). The CDR3 has 13 amino acids. The germline V and J ends were trimmed by 1 base and 6 bases, with 7 bases remaining between them.

This clonotype showed up just a few times. The chain carries TRBV18 and TRBJ1-1; D gene unclear. Germline V gene data show CDR1 as KGHSH and CDR2 as LQKENI. The CDR3 runs 15 residues. The V end lost 1 base, the J end lost 1 base, and 10 bases lay between the germline ends. The CDR3 is CASSPLTGENTEAFF. The DNA of the CDR3 is TGTGCCAGCTCACCACTAACTGGGGAGAACACTGAAGCTTTCTTT.

This clonotype was seen a few times. The rearrangement joins TRBV28 to TRBJ2-5, with 9 bases fitting TRBD2. The CDR3 spans 16 residues. Germline CDR1 MDHEN, CDR2 SYDVKM. The J segment lost 0 bases and the V segment lost 6 bases, leaving 8 bases of the junction unmatched. DNA of the CDR3: TGTGCCAGCAGCAAACTTAGACTAGCGGACCAAGAGACCCAGTACTTC. Amino acids: CASSKLRLADQETQYF.

This clonotype was seen many times. CDR3 residues: CASSEPLNQRQFF. Written as DNA, the CDR3 is TGTGCCAGCAGTGAACCGCTAAATCAGAGGCAGTTCTTC. The chain joins TRBV2 to TRBJ2-1; D is uncertain. Germline loops: CDR1 SNHLY, CDR2 FYNNEI. Deletions cut 2 bases from V and 12 bases from J, with 14 bases between. The CDR3 is 13 residues long.

This clonotype was seen many times. The V gene is TRBV12-3 or TRBV12-4, the J gene TRBJ1-2; TRBD1 is a possible D gene (6 bases). Trimming pared 7 bases from V and 8 bases from J, leaving 17 bases between. The CDR3 is 13 amino acids. Here the CDR3 reads CASTITQGLGYTF. The CDR3 DNA follows: TGTGCCAGCACCATTACACAGGGCCTGGGCTACACCTTC.

In its sample, this clonotype was seen many times. The rearrangement uses TRBV3-1 and TRBJ2-3; D is uncertain. Trimming stripped 1 base from V and 5 bases from J, with 7 bases between. Germline-derived CDR1 and CDR2 are LGHDT and YNNKEL (reference sequence). The CDR3 is 13 residues long. The CDR3 DNA follows: TGTGCCAGCAGCCAAGTAGGGCGAGATACGCAGTATTTT. This translates into CASSQVGRDTQYF.

Of note for this clonotype: A much larger clone lies a single base off, so this may be a read error. The rearrangement joins TRBV7-2 to TRBJ2-5; D might be TRBD1 or TRBD2, each matching 5 bases. Germline V gene data show CDR1 as SGHTA and CDR2 as FQGNSA. CDR3 length: 16 amino acids. The CDR3 here is CSSSSSRELQAETQYF. The CDR3 DNA is TGTTCCAGCAGCTCTAGTAGGGAGTTACAGGCGGAGACCCAGTACTTC.

A few counts support this clonotype. The CDR3 protein is CASSLALAEITDTQYF. The CDR3, as DNA: TGCGCCAGCAGCTTGGCCCTGGCAGAAATCACAGATACGCAGTATTTT. The chain combines TRBV5-1 with TRBJ2-3; D is uncertain. The CDR3 contains 16 residues. The V gene's germline CDR1 is SGHRS and CDR2 YFSETQ. V gave up 0 bases and J gave up 2 bases, with 13 bases separating them. The variable domain in full, completed from reference TRBV5-1 and TRBJ2-3, reads KAGVTQTPRYLIKTRGQQVTLSCSPISGHRSVSWYQQTPGQGLQFLFEYFSETQRNKGNFPGRFSGRQFSNSRSEMNVSTLELGDSALYLCASSLALAEITDTQYFGPGTRLTVL.

At least ten counts were recorded for this clonotype. V usage is TRBV20-1 and J usage is TRBJ2-7; the D is unclear. The CDR3 has 14 residues. Germline CDR1 DFQATT, CDR2 SNEGSKA (reference sequence). V was cut by 4 bases and J by 3 bases, with 16 bases left in between. In DNA form, the CDR3 reads TGCAGTGCTATAAAGCCCTCCATATACTACGAGCAGTACGTC. This translates into CSAIKPSIYYEQYV.